The clone carrying this T cell receptor beta chain has only a few counts. What it binds is not known. These data come from a study of CD8 T cells in ankylosing spondylitis. Study results and caveats: Significant enrichment of disease-linked clones was reported in matched ankylosing spondylitis synovial fluid. Reactive arthritis synovial fluid and blood were previously reported to contain some motif variants. Within ankylosing spondylitis blood, a TCR beta motif made up of eight highly homologous variants appeared to be characteristic. With a CD8+ phenotype, disease-linked clones were relatively rare in peripheral blood.

Making use of molecular barcodes, quantitative 5'-RACE generated TCR beta libraries. TCRdb called the 5' RACE reads again in MiXCR, with one record for every CDR3 protein. Here the sample spans about 220,000 distinct CDR3 sequences, around 16% being singletons. In germline, CDR1 is SGHTA, CDR2 FQGTGA. The V end was cut by 1 base, the J end by 1 base, with 4 bases between. This CDR3 is built from 14 residues. The V and J genes are TRBV7-3 and TRBJ2-2; no definite D call. This receptor was taken from a male donor with ankylosing spondylitis. Source material: blood, either unsorted or a sorted T cell fraction (not recorded which). CDR3 in amino acids: CASSLKLNTGELFF. The CDR3 coding sequence is TGTGCCAGCAGCTTAAAGCTGAACACCGGGGAGCTGTTTTTT.